This entry lists 13 T cell receptor beta chains sequenced from one sample in a study of shared clonotypes between healthy human individuals. Sequenced by immunoSEQ multiplex PCR; TCRdb stores in-frame clones only, minus some. The table lists about 820,000 clones, about 92% of them singletons, with 24% in the top ten. CD45RO negativity and positive selection for CCR7 defined naive CD8 cells, a population that excluded terminally differentiated effector memory CD45RA+ cells. The sequencing input was naive CD8+ T cells sorted from blood. All receptors derive from a man aged 30-40 years in good health.

This clone was counted between two and nine times. This chain links TRBV27 with TRBJ1-2; perhaps TRBD1 as D (6 bases). The germline CDR1 and CDR2 sequences are MNHEY and SMNVEV (reference sequence). The V and J ends lost 6 bases and 4 bases respectively, with 15 bases between them. This CDR3 contains 14 residues. CDR3 loop: CASSSYSRGYGYTF. Written as DNA, the CDR3 is TGTGCCAGCAGCTCTTACTCCAGGGGCTATGGCTACACCTTC.

This chain joins TRBV18 and TRBJ2-2; D is unresolved. The CDR3 consists of 15 residues. V was trimmed by 0 bases and J by 1 base, leaving 6 bases between them. CDR1 is KGHSH, CDR2 LQKENI, per germline. The CDR3, as DNA: TGTGCCAGCTCACCACCGGTGGAGAACACCGGGGAGCTGTTTTTT. Translation gives CASSPPVENTGELFF.

The gene calls are TRBV2 and TRBJ2-1; a weak D match, TRBD1 (6 bases). The CDR3 covers 14 residues. Trimming removed 4 bases from V and 2 bases from J, with 9 bases in between. Germline CDR1 reads SNHLY; CDR2 reads FYNNEI. CDR3 loop: CASSVWTAYNEQFF. CDR3 nucleotides: TGTGCCAGCAGTGTTTGGACAGCCTACAATGAGCAGTTCTTC.

This clone was recorded once. V is TRBV5-4 and J is TRBJ2-3, with 9 bases fitting TRBD1. CDR3 length equals 16 residues. The germline gives CDR1 SGHNT, CDR2 YYREEE (reference sequence). Trimming took 0 bases from V and 2 from J; bases not matched to a gene: 4. The CDR3 spells CASSLVGQGPTDTQYF. CDR3 sequence (DNA): TGTGCCAGCAGCTTGGTGGGACAGGGCCCCACAGATACGCAGTATTTT.

A word on this clone: The junction departs from germline at one end; a sequencing error may be responsible. The chain joins TRBV28 to TRBJ2-5, with 9 positions matching TRBD2. The V gene's germline CDR1 is MDHEN and CDR2 SYDVKM. The CDR3 consists of 12 residues. The CDR3 region is CASSFGGRGLDF. The CDR3 bases are TGTGCCAGCAGTTTTGGCGGGAGGGGGCTCGACTTC. Together with reference TRBV28 and TRBJ2-5, the CDR3 gives the full variable domain: DVKVTQSSRYLVKRTGEKVFLECVQDMDHENMFWYRQDPGLGLRLIYFSYDVKMKEKGDIPEGYSVSREKKERFSLILESASTNQTSMYLCASSFGGRGLDFGPGTRLLVL.

J is TRBJ2-7 and V is TRBV5-1, with D unclear. CDR3 length equals 13 residues. V was cut by 4 bases and J by 2 bases, with 10 bases left in between. Looked up from germline, CDR1 is SGHRS and CDR2 is YFSETQ. The CDR3 nucleotides are TGCGCCAGCAGCCCCCTCCAGACCTACGAGCAGTACTTC. Amino acid sequence: CASSPLQTYEQYF.

The chain joins TRBV29-1 to TRBJ1-2; tentatively, D is TRBD1 (5 bases). This CDR3 has 15 residues. Germline assignment: CDR1 SQVTM and CDR2 ANQGSEA. V was shortened by 0 bases and J by 0 bases, with 11 bases between the two germline ends. This CDR3 is CSVEDRGSANYGYTF. The CDR3 nucleotides read TGCAGCGTTGAAGATCGGGGGTCAGCTAACTATGGCTACACCTTC. Full variable domain (outside the CDR3, taken from reference TRBV29-1 and TRBJ1-2): SAVISQKPSRDICQRGTSLTIQCQVDSQVTMMFWYRQQPGQSLTLIATANQGSEATYESGFVIDKFPISRPNLTFSTLTVSNMSPEDSSIYLCSVEDRGSANYGYTFGSGTRLTVV.

In the case of this clone: The same CDR3 can be traced to other DNA sequences in this sample. The CDR3 bases are TGTGCCAGCAGTGAAGGGACAGCCTACGAGCAGTACTTC. Amino acid sequence: CASSEGTAYEQYF. The chain combines TRBV2 with TRBJ2-7, with D tentatively TRBD1 (6 bases). The CDR3 runs to 13 residues. Per germline, CDR1 SNHLY and CDR2 FYNNEI. The V end lost 1 base, the J end lost 2 bases, and 6 bases lay between the germline ends.

The gene calls are TRBV7-2 and TRBJ2-1; no definite D call. Trimming pared 0 bases from V and 2 bases from J, leaving 8 bases between. This CDR3 is built from 15 residues. Germline CDR1 SGHTA, CDR2 FQGNSA. CDR3 coding DNA: TGTGCCAGCAGCTTAGCGCTAGACCCCTACAATGAGCAGTTCTTC. This sequence encodes CASSLALDPYNEQFF.

The genes are TRBV28 and TRBJ2-3, with TRBD1 as a possible D gene (5 bases). CDR1 and CDR2 (germline): MDHEN, SYDVKM. CDR3 length: 14 amino acids. The germline V and J ends were trimmed by 3 bases and 2 bases, with 9 bases remaining between them. CDR3 in DNA: TGTGCCAGCAGTTTTGGGGCTTACACAGATACGCAGTATTTT. Residues: CASSFGAYTDTQYF.

This clone appeared once. This sequence joins TRBV5-1 and TRBJ2-3; TRBD2 matches 7 bases. This CDR3 is 15 amino acids long. J was trimmed by 4 bases and V by 0 bases; bases with no gene match: 5. Looked up from germline, CDR1 is SGHRS and CDR2 is YFSETQ. This CDR3 reads CASSLAPSGSDTQYF. As DNA, the CDR3 is TGCGCCAGCAGCTTGGCGCCTAGCGGTTCAGATACGCAGTATTTT.

This chain connects TRBV13 to TRBJ2-2; either TRBD1 or TRBD2 may supply D (5 bases each). Germline values: CDR1 PRHDT, CDR2 FYEKMQ (reference sequence). The germline V and J ends were trimmed by 3 bases and 8 bases, with 10 bases remaining between them. This CDR3 has 13 residues. In nucleotides, the CDR3 is TGTGCCAGCAGCTTCGGGGACCTGGGGGAGCTGTTTTTT. Protein product: CASSFGDLGELFF.

This rearrangement joins TRBV25-1 to TRBJ1-1; D unclear. Per the germline V gene, CDR1 is MGHDK and CDR2 is SYGVNS. The CDR3 has 13 residues. Trimming removed 1 base at V and 4 bases at J, with 7 bases between. In nucleotides, the CDR3 is TGTGCCAGCAGTGAATTCATCGGCACTGAAGCTTTCTTT. This encodes CASSEFIGTEAFF.